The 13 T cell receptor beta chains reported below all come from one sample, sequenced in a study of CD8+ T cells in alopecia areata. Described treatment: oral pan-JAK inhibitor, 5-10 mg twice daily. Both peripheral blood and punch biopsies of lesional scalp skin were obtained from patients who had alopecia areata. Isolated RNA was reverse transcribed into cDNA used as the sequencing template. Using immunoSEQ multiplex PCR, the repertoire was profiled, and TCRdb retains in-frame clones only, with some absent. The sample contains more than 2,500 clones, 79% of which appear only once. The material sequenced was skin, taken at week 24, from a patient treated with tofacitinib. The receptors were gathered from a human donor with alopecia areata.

CDR3 in DNA: TGTGCCAGCAACCCGACAGGAGCATGGGGTTACGAGCAGTACTTC. Residues: CASNPTGAWGYEQYF. This sequence joins TRBV6-6 and TRBJ2-7; possibly TRBD1 for D (6 bases). Trimming stripped 7 bases from V and 4 bases from J, with 20 bases between. The CDR3 runs 15 residues. CDR1 and CDR2 from the germline V gene are MNHNY and SVGAGI (reference sequence).

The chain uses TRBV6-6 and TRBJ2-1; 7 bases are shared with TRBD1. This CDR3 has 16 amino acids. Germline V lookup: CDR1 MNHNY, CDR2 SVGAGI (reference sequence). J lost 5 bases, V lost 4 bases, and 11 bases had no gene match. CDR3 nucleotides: TGTGCCAGCAGTTCCGCCCGGGACAGAAACCACAATGAGCAGTTCTTC. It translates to CASSSARDRNHNEQFF.

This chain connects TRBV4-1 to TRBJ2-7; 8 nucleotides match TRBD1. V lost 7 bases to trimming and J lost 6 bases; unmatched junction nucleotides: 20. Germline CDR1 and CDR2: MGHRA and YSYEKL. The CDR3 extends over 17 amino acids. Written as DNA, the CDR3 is TGCGCCAGCAAAAAGAGGGATTCGGACAGGGACCCTCGCGAGCAGTACTTC. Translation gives CASKKRDSDRDPREQYF.

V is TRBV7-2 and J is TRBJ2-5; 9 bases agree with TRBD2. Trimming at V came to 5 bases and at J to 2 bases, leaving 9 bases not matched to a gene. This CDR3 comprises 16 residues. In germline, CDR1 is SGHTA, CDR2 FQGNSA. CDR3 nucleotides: TGTGCCAGCAGCAACTCGCTAGCGGGGCCACAAGAGACCCAGTACTTC. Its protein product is CASSNSLAGPQETQYF.

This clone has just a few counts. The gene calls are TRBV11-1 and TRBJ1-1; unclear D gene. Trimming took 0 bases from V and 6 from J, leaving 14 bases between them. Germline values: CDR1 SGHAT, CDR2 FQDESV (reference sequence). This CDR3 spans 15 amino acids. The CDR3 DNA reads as TGTGCCAGCAGCTTAGCTTTAGGGTCGGGCGCTGAAGCTTTCTTT. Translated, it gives CASSLALGSGAEAFF.

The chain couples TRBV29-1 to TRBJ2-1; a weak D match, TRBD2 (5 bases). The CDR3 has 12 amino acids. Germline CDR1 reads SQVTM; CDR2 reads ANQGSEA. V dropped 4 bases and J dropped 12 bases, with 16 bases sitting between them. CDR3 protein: CSVAWESGGQFF. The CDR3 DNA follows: TGCAGCGTTGCCTGGGAGTCCGGTGGGCAGTTCTTC.

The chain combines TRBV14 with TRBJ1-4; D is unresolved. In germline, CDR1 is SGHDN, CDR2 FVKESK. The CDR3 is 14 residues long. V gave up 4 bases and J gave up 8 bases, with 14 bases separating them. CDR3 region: CASSLSPLWEKLFF. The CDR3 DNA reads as TGTGCCAGCAGCCTAAGTCCGTTATGGGAAAAACTGTTTTTT. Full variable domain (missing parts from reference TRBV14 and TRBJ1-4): EAGVTQFPSHSVIEKGQTVTLRCDPISGHDNLYWYRRVMGKEIKFLLHFVKESKQDESGMPNNRFLAERTGGTYSTLKVQPAELEDSGVYFCASSLSPLWEKLFFGSGTQLSVL.

The CDR3 sequence is CASNGGASTDTQYF. The CDR3 DNA sequence: TGCGCCAGCAACGGGGGGGCCTCAACAGATACGCAGTATTTT. This sequence joins TRBV5-1 and TRBJ2-3, with 8 bases lining up with TRBD2. J lost 3 bases, V lost 6 bases, and 6 bases had no gene match. The V gene's germline CDR1 is SGHRS and CDR2 YFSETQ. The CDR3 is 14 residues long.

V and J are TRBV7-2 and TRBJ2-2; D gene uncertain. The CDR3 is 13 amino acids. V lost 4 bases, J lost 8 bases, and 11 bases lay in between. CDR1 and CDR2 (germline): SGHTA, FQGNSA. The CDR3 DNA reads TGTGCCAGCAGCTCGATAGCCGGTGGGGAGCTGTTTTTT. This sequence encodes CASSSIAGGELFF.

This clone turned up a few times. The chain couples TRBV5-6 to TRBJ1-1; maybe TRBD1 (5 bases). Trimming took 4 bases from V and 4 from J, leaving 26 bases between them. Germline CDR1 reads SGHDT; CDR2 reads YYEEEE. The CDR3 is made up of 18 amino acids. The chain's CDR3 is CASSLPGGLFRFGTEAFF. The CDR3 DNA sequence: TGTGCCAGCAGCCTCCCGGGGGGTTTGTTTCGTTTTGGCACTGAAGCTTTCTTT.

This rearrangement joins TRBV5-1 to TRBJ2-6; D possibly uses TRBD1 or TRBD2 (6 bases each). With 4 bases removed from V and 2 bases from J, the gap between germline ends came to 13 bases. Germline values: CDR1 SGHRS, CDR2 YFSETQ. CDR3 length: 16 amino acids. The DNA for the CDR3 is TGCGCCAGCAGCCCGGACGGGGGCGCTGGGGCCAACGTCCTGACTTTC. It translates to CASSPDGGAGANVLTF. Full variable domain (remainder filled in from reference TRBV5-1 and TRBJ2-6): KAGVTQTPRYLIKTRGQQVTLSCSPISGHRSVSWYQQTPGQGLQFLFEYFSETQRNKGNFPGRFSGRQFSNSRSEMNVSTLELGDSALYLCASSPDGGAGANVLTFGAGSRLTVL.

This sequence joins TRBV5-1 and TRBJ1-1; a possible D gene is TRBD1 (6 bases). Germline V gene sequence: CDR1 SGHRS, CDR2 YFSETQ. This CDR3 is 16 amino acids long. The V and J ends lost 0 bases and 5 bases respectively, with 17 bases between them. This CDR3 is CASSLAAGGGLTEAFF. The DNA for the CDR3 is TGCGCCAGCAGCTTGGCCGCGGGGGGCGGTCTAACTGAAGCTTTCTTT.

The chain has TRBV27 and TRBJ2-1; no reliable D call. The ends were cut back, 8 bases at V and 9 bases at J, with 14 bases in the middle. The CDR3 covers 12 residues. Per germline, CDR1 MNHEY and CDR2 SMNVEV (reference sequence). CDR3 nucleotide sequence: TGTGCCAGCGCCTGGCGAGTAGCTGAGCAGTTCTTC. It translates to CASAWRVAEQFF.